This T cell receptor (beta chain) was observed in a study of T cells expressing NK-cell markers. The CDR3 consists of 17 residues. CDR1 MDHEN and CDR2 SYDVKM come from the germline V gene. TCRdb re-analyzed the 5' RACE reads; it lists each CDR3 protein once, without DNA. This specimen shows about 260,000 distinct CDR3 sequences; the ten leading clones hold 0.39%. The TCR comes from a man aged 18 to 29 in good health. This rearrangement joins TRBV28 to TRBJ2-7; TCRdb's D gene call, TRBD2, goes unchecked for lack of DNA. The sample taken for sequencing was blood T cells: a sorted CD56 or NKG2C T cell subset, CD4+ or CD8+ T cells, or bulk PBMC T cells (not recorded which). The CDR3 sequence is CASSLPELAGGSTEQYF.